This TCR beta chain comes out of a study of shared clonotypes between healthy human individuals. The data were produced by immunoSEQ multiplex PCR, yet TCRdb's version contains in-frame clones alone and is incomplete. Here the sample spans 550,000 to 800,000 clones, around 90% being singletons. This CDR3 spans 14 amino acids. V was pared by 6 bases and J by 2 bases, with 14 bases between. CDR1 is ENHRY and CDR2 is SYGVKD in the germline V gene. The TCR originated in a man in his late teens or twenties in good health. Some clones in this sample may be carry-over from other donors' samples. The chain joins TRBV10-3 to TRBJ2-7, with a weak D call TRBD2 (5 bases). Sequencing was performed on memory CD8+ T cells from PBMCs. Subset in this sample: CD45RO+ cells pooled with CCR7-negative TemRA cells. The CDR3 DNA reads TGTGCCATCAGACGGGGAAGGTTCCCCTACGAGCAGTACTTC. It translates to CAIRRGRFPYEQYF.